A single sample is the source of the 13 T cell receptor beta chains below, sequenced in a study of blood T cell repertoires in COVID-19. The repertoire was sequenced with immunoSEQ multiplex PCR; TCRdb's copy has only in-frame clones and lacks some. The top ten clones hold around a fifth of a sample with fewer than 200,000 clones, nearly 90% of them seen once. Sample: peripheral blood. The origin of the receptors is a man in his 60s with active or convalescent COVID-19.

The chain recombines TRBV5-1 with TRBJ1-4, with a possible D match to TRBD1 (6 bases). Germline V gene sequence: CDR1 SGHRS, CDR2 YFSETQ. The V end lost 0 bases, the J end lost 8 bases, and 23 bases lay between the germline ends. This CDR3 comprises 18 residues. The CDR3: CASSLGRGRIGRSEKLFF. The CDR3 DNA sequence: TGCGCCAGCAGCTTGGGCAGGGGACGGATCGGGCGGTCGGAAAAACTGTTTTTT.

CDR3 amino acids: CASSQDTASGGAGQFF. The CDR3 nucleotides are TGTGCCAGCAGCCAAGATACTGCTAGCGGGGGGGCTGGGCAGTTCTTC. The chain carries TRBV4-2 and TRBJ2-1; the match to TRBD2 covers 12 bases. Germline CDR1 is LGHNA and CDR2 is YNFKEQ. The CDR3 is made up of 16 amino acids. Trimming at V came to 0 bases and at J to 12 bases, leaving 9 bases not matched to a gene.

The chain carries TRBV24-1 and TRBJ2-5, with a possible D match to TRBD1 (6 bases). Germline V gives CDR1 KGHDR, CDR2 SFDVKD. The CDR3 contains 13 residues. Trimming took 7 bases from V and 4 from J, leaving 12 bases between them. The CDR3 DNA is TGTGCCACCAGGGGTAGGGGGACAGAGACCCAGTACTTC. Translation: CATRGRGTETQYF.

The chain links TRBV19 to TRBJ1-3; TRBD1 might be the D (6 bases). The CDR3 is 15 amino acids. V lost 4 bases and J 4 bases, leaving 14 bases between the germline ends. The germline V gene encodes CDR1 LNHDA and CDR2 SQIVND (reference sequence). The CDR3 spells CASSNLRGSGNTIYF. CDR3 bases: TGTGCCAGTAGTAATCTAAGGGGGTCCGGAAACACCATATATTTT.

The chain employs TRBV11-3 and TRBJ1-3; possibly TRBD1 for D (5 bases). V lost 5 bases and J lost 8, with 13 bases in between. Germline V lookup: CDR1 SGHNT, CDR2 YENEEA. The CDR3 covers 13 residues. For the CDR3, the DNA is TGTGCCAGCAGCGCCGGGGGTCGGGACACCATATATTTT. It specifies CASSAGGRDTIYF.

J is TRBJ1-5 and V is TRBV4-2; D is unclear. Per germline, CDR1 LGHNA and CDR2 YNFKEQ. Trimming shortened V by 5 bases and J by 9 bases, and 14 bases separated the two germline ends. The CDR3 runs to 13 residues. CDR3 nucleotides: TGTGCCAGCAGCTTAACCCTCAACGGGCCCCAGCATTTT. Protein sequence: CASSLTLNGPQHF.

The rearrangement links TRBV6-1 to TRBJ1-2; D remains unclear. Germline lookup yields CDR1 MNHNS and CDR2 SASEGT. V gave up 1 base and J gave up 1 base, with 10 bases separating them. The CDR3 length is 15 residues. The CDR3 nucleotides are TGTGCCAGCAGTGAAGAGGCAGGTAATAACTATGGCTACACCTTC. Its protein is CASSEEAGNNYGYTF.

Here the CDR3 reads CASSQAQGIYGYTF. CDR3 coding DNA: TGTGCCAGCAGCCAAGCACAGGGGATCTATGGCTACACCTTC. This chain joins TRBV14 and TRBJ1-2, with TRBD1 identical over 7 bases. CDR3 length: 14 residues. V lost 1 base and J lost 4; bases outside the gene matches: 3. CDR1 SGHDN and CDR2 FVKESK come from the germline V gene. Supplemented by reference TRBV14 and TRBJ1-2, the full variable domain reads EAGVTQFPSHSVIEKGQTVTLRCDPISGHDNLYWYRRVMGKEIKFLLHFVKESKQDESGMPNNRFLAERTGGTYSTLKVQPAELEDSGVYFCASSQAQGIYGYTFGSGTRLTVV.

V gene TRBV5-6 combines with J gene TRBJ2-3; maybe TRBD1 (5 bases). The CDR3 spans 15 residues. CDR1 and CDR2 (germline): SGHDT, YYEEEE. V lost 0 bases and J lost 8, with 16 bases in between. In DNA, the CDR3 is TGTGCCAGCAGCTTGGGTTACCAGGGCTATAGTACGCAGTATTTT. Translated: CASSLGYQGYSTQYF.

The chain couples TRBV7-9 to TRBJ2-7; the D gene is possibly TRBD1 (5 bases). The CDR3 sequence is 14 residues long. The germline V and J ends were trimmed by 2 bases and 3 bases, with 11 bases remaining between them. Looked up from germline, CDR1 is SEHNR and CDR2 is FQNEAQ (reference sequence). CDR3 in amino acids: CASSLPGLDYEQYF. The CDR3 coding sequence is TGTGCCAGCAGCTTACCAGGGCTAGACTACGAGCAGTACTTC.

This chain uses TRBV9 with TRBJ2-5, with TRBD1 identical over 9 bases. The CDR3 loop spans 14 amino acids. In germline, CDR1 is SGDLS, CDR2 YYNGEE. J lost 1 base, V lost 3 bases, and 1 base had no gene match. The CDR3 sequence: CASSAGQGQETQYF. The CDR3 DNA reads as TGTGCCAGCAGCGCGGGACAGGGCCAAGAGACCCAGTACTTC.

The V call is TRBV6-2 or TRBV6-3, the J call TRBJ1-2; TRBD1 agrees at 11 bases. CDR3 length: 15 amino acids. Germline CDR1 is MNHEY and CDR2 is SVGEGT. The J segment lost 5 bases and the V segment lost 5 bases, leaving 7 bases of the junction unmatched. The CDR3 nucleotides are TGTGCCAGCAGTACAATCGGACAGGGGGCTTATGGCTACACCTTC. As protein: CASSTIGQGAYGYTF.

The chain recombines TRBV5-1 with TRBJ1-1; 7 bases match TRBD1. Per the germline V gene, CDR1 is SGHRS and CDR2 is YFSETQ. There are 14 residues in the CDR3. J was trimmed by 3 bases and V by 6 bases; bases with no gene match: 8. Here the CDR3 reads CASTPGQRDTEAFF. CDR3 in DNA: TGCGCCAGCACGCCGGGACAGAGGGACACTGAAGCTTTCTTT.